A selection of T cell receptor beta chains follows, all from one sample in a study of blood T cell repertoires in COVID-19. Only in-frame clones appear in the TCRdb table, and some are missing; sequencing was by immunoSEQ multiplex PCR. The data contain under 250,000 clones, roughly 80% of them singletons. The material sequenced was peripheral blood. The receptors originated from a woman in her 40s with COVID-19, enrolled during active disease. The CDR3 runs from the conserved cysteine through the conserved F or W.

>TRBJ2-1|TRBV4-1
CASSQFHSGNEQFF
>TRBJ1-2|TRBV24-1
CATSDTGEGYTF
>TRBJ1-1|TRBV12-3/TRBV12-4
CASSLDQGAEAFF
>TRBJ2-1|TRBV7-8
CASSLRAGADNEQFF
>TRBJ1-6|TRBV6-5
CASSYLQGSSPLHF
>TRBJ2-6|TRBV6-5
CASSYLGSSGANVLTF
>TRBJ2-2|TRBV29-1
CSVAGAGTGELFF
>TRBJ1-2|TRBV9
CASSVNQGATPYGYTF
>TRBJ1-1|TRBV10-3
CAISDPKGGGAALEAFF
>TRBJ1-2|TRBV19
CASSITLTGAFDGYTF
>TRBJ1-2|TRBV4-3
CASSQDTGYPLGYTF
>TRBJ1-2|TRBV19
CASSTTVNYGYTF
>TRBJ1-1|TRBV19
CASSPNPSRFNTEAFF
>TRBJ1-5|TRBV4-1
CASSQGQNSNQPQHF
>TRBJ1-2|TRBV5-1
CASSRTGDYGYTF
>TRBJ1-2|TRBV15
CATSRGSGYTF
>TRBJ2-5|TRBV11-3
CASSLAPGMETQYF
>TRBJ2-5|TRBV10-2
CASSPRREETQYF
>TRBJ1-6|TRBV4-1
CASSQGAGFYNSPLHF
>TRBJ2-2|TRBV11-3
CASSSGQGGVSGELFF
>TRBJ1-5|TRBV19
CASRTTGRRSSNQPQHF
>TRBJ2-2|TRBV5-4
CASSTMTGGTGELFF
>TRBJ1-1|TRBV5-1
CASSFGQGATNTEAFF
>TRBJ2-1|TRBV7-9
CASSPSGWNEQFF
>TRBJ1-1|TRBV18
CASSPPDRNTEAFF
>TRBJ1-2|TRBV5-6
CASSLVWDSDNYGYTF
>TRBJ2-7|TRBV4-1
CASSPGQGVSYEQYF
>TRBJ1-1|TRBV14
CASNRLMNTEAFF
>TRBJ2-3|TRBV6-5
CASTTGRGTDTQYF
>TRBJ2-7|TRBV6-6
CASSGSFTGTYPYEQYF
>TRBJ2-3|TRBV30
CAGQRVTSTDTQYF
>TRBJ2-1|TRBV27
CASSLQGFYNEQFF
>TRBJ1-5|TRBV19
CASSPQGGSHQPQHF
>TRBJ2-1|TRBV18
CASSPGQGINEQFF
>TRBJ2-7|TRBV7-2
CASSPTSGSYYEQYF
>TRBJ2-7|TRBV10-3
CAISESLVGQRAYEQYF
>TRBJ2-7|TRBV5-1
CASSLSGSVGEQYF
>TRBJ2-7|TRBV6-1
CASSEAQRAYEQYF
>TRBJ2-3|TRBV13
CASSLSGQGRTDTQYF
>TRBJ1-2|TRBV13
CASSSRTQGAGGYTF
>TRBJ2-1|TRBV9
CASSVGGTRSYEQFF
>TRBJ1-5|TRBV6-7
CPRPMAAGCGPDRPQHF
>TRBJ1-1|TRBV12-3/TRBV12-4
CASSWGDTEAFF
>TRBJ1-2|TRBV5-6
CASSLQGQSRNGYTF
>TRBJ1-4|TRBV7-8
CASSPDRRLPEKLFF
>TRBJ1-5|TRBV27
CASSLPQGAYSNQPQHF
>TRBJ2-3|TRBV3-1/TRBV3-2
CASSQTGLGGLDTQYF
>TRBJ1-4|TRBV7-2
CASSPTGMINEKLFF
>TRBJ2-1|TRBV18
CASSPVSGDNEQFF
>TRBJ2-3|TRBV10-3
CAARDSIADTQYF
>TRBJ2-5|TRBV27
CASSYRGVDGAQYF
>TRBJ1-5|TRBV12-3/TRBV12-4
CASSFSGDQPQHF
>TRBJ2-5|TRBV11-2
CASSLPSGPQETQYF
>TRBJ2-2|TRBV9
CASSVRRETNTGELFF
>TRBJ1-2|TRBV4-3
CASSHRTGGGGYGYTF
>TRBJ1-1|TRBV21-1
CASSKDTLLLNTEAFF
>TRBJ2-3|TRBV27
CASTWLAGTDTQYF
>TRBJ2-1|TRBV19
CASSIGPHNEQFF
>TRBJ2-2|TRBV2
CASSALTSTAGELFF
>TRBJ2-1|TRBV4-2
CASSQDFSGEGDEQFF